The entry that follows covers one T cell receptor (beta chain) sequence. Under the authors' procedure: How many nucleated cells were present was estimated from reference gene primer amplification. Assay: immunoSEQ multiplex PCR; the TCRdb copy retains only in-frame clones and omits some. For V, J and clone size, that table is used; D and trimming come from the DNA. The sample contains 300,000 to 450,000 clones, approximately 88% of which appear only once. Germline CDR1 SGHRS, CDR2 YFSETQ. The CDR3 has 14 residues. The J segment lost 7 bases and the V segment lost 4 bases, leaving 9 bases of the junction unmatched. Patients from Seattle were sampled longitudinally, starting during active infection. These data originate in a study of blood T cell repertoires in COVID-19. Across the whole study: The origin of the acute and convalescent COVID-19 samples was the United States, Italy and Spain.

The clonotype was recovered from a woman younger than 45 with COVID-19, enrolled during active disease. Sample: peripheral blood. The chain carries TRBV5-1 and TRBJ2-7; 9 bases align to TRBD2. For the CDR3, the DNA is TGCGCCAGCAGCGCGACAGGGCTAGCGGGGGAGCAGTACGTC. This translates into CASSATGLAGEQYV.